These 32 T cell receptor beta chains came from one sample sequenced in a study of blood T cells in healthy people across ages. Primed by a sample-barcoded 5' primer and a J-beta primer mix, a second PCR proceeded for about 7 to 11 cycles. TCRdb redid the calling of the 5' RACE reads with MiXCR, one entry per CDR3 protein. This sample has fewer than 1.5 million distinct CDR3 sequences, with approximately 38% found just once. Sequences were obtained from blood. The origin of the receptors is a woman between 18 and 29 years old in good health.

This clonotype was counted only a few times. The chain combines TRBV20-1 with TRBJ1-1, with 7 bases that match TRBD1. The CDR3 is 15 residues long. V was clipped by 5 bases and J by 5 bases; unmatched bases: 14. The germline gives CDR1 DFQATT, CDR2 SNEGSKA (reference sequence). CDR3 amino acids: CSAGTGQAWATEAFF. For the CDR3, the DNA is TGCAGTGCTGGCACCGGACAGGCTTGGGCAACTGAAGCTTTCTTT.

J is TRBJ2-2 and V is TRBV24-1, with D possibly being TRBD1 (6 bases). This CDR3 is built from 15 residues. V was pared by 7 bases and J by 2 bases, with 13 bases between. Germline V gene lookup returns CDR1 KGHDR and CDR2 SFDVKD. CDR3 nucleotides: TGTGCCACCAGACCCGGGACACTTAACACCGGGGAGCTGTTTTTT. It translates to CATRPGTLNTGELFF.

The V and J genes are TRBV7-2 and TRBJ2-1; TRBD2 is a possible D gene (6 bases). Trimming took off 4 bases at V and 4 bases at J, with 14 bases between the two ends. Germline V gene data show CDR1 as SGHTA and CDR2 as FQGNSA. This CDR3 spans 15 amino acids. CDR3 amino acids: CASSWGDRTYNEQFF. Here the CDR3 DNA reads TGTGCCAGCAGCTGGGGGGATCGGACGTACAATGAGCAGTTCTTC.

The chain uses TRBV7-9 and TRBJ1-2; D not resolved. From germline, CDR1 is SEHNR and CDR2 FQNEAQ (reference sequence). CDR3 length: 15 amino acids. Trimming stripped 5 bases from V and 4 bases from J, with 17 bases between. The CDR3 nucleotides are TGTGCCAGCAGCGGGGAGAACAGACGTCGCTATGGCTACACCTTC. Protein sequence: CASSGENRRRYGYTF.

The chain employs TRBV5-1 and TRBJ2-5, with unresolved D. The DNA end is more similar to TRBJ2-7, so the J call may be wrong. There are 17 residues in the CDR3. In germline, CDR1 is SGHRS, CDR2 YFSETQ. This CDR3 reads CASSPSGWGKTSYEQYF. CDR3 DNA sequence: TGCGCCAGCAGCCCATCTGGTTGGGGAAAAACGAGCTACGAGCAGTACTTC.

The gene calls are TRBV6-5 and TRBJ2-7, with TRBD1 matching 7 bases. This CDR3 comprises 15 residues. The germline gives CDR1 MNHEY, CDR2 SVGAGI. J was trimmed by 2 bases and V by 4 bases; bases with no gene match: 8. The CDR3 sequence: CASSCSVQGAYEQYF. In DNA, the CDR3 is TGTGCCAGCAGTTGCTCGGTGCAGGGGGCCTACGAGCAGTACTTC.

The chain couples TRBV7-9 to TRBJ1-4, with 7 bases fitting TRBD1. This CDR3 comprises 14 residues. With 5 bases clipped from V and 4 bases from J, the junction kept 4 bases outside the gene matches. Per the germline V gene, CDR1 is SEHNR and CDR2 is FQNEAQ (reference sequence). CDR3 bases: TGTGCCAGCAGCGCGACAGGGAATAATGAAAAACTGTTTTTT. Translation: CASSATGNNEKLFF.

The sample holds one count of this clonotype. The chain joins TRBV5-1 to TRBJ2-7; a possible D gene is TRBD1 (6 bases). The CDR3 runs 16 residues. Germline V CDR1 and CDR2: SGHRS, YFSETQ. V lost 0 bases, J lost 3 bases, and 16 bases lay in between. The CDR3 spells CASSLGAGTTGYEQYF. In DNA, the CDR3 is TGCGCCAGCAGCTTGGGTGCCGGGACAACCGGCTACGAGCAGTACTTC.

V is TRBV10-3 and J is TRBJ1-1; D uncertain. The CDR3 is made up of 12 amino acids. With 5 bases removed from V and 3 bases from J, the gap between germline ends came to 7 bases. Germline V gene data show CDR1 as ENHRY and CDR2 as SYGVKD. The chain's CDR3 is CAISNRDTEAFF. CDR3 nucleotide sequence: TGTGCCATCAGTAACCGGGACACTGAAGCTTTCTTT.

This clonotype has only a few counts. The chain employs TRBV9 and TRBJ2-5; no clear D. The V gene lost 4 bases and the J gene lost 5 bases, with 12 bases spanning the gap. The CDR3 spans 13 residues. The germline V gene encodes CDR1 SGDLS and CDR2 YYNGEE. CDR3 coding DNA: TGTGCCAGCAGCCCGATGGGTCCCGAGACCCAGTACTTC. It translates to CASSPMGPETQYF.

The V gene is TRBV10-3, the J gene TRBJ2-7; D remains unclear. The J call is uncertain, as TRBJ2-5 better fits the DNA end. This CDR3 has 14 residues. Germline V CDR1 and CDR2: ENHRY, SYGVKD. The DNA of the CDR3 is TGTGCCATCAGTGAAGAGGTTGGCGCAGAGACCCAGTACTTC. Its protein product is CAISEEVGAETQYF.

The table lists this clonotype with many counts. This chain links TRBV12-3 or TRBV12-4 with TRBJ2-7, with D possibly matching TRBD2 (5 bases). CDR3 length: 12 amino acids. With 1 base removed from V and 7 bases from J, the gap between germline ends came to 8 bases. For the CDR3, the DNA is TGTGCCAGCAGTTTAGGGCCGGGGGAGCAGTACTTC. It translates to CASSLGPGEQYF.

The chain is built from TRBV2 and TRBJ1-2; D might be TRBD1 (5 bases). This CDR3 is built from 13 residues. Trimming took off 6 bases at V and 4 bases at J, with 12 bases between the two ends. CDR1 is SNHLY and CDR2 is FYNNEI in the germline V gene. DNA for the CDR3: TGTGCCAGCAGCAGAGGGACGTCCTATGGCTACACCTTC. Protein product: CASSRGTSYGYTF.

The V and J genes are TRBV24-1 and TRBJ2-5; TRBD1 aligns across 7 bases. CDR3 length: 16 residues. V was pared by 7 bases and J by 4 bases, with 14 bases of the junction left unmatched. Germline V gene sequence: CDR1 KGHDR, CDR2 SFDVKD. CDR3 DNA: TGTGCCACCAGGGAACCGGGACAGCTGACCCTAGAGACCCAGTACTTC. Its protein is CATREPGQLTLETQYF.

The genes are TRBV6-5 and TRBJ2-3; TRBD2 matches 8 bases. The CDR3 contains 13 residues. CDR1 MNHEY and CDR2 SVGAGI come from the germline V gene. With 11 bases clipped from V and 5 bases from J, the junction kept 9 bases outside the gene matches. The CDR3 nucleotides are TGTGCCTCCCGGGGGGGGCGGATAGATACGCAGTATTTT. Amino acids: CASRGGRIDTQYF.

The chain carries TRBV12-3 or TRBV12-4 and TRBJ2-4; D perhaps matches TRBD2 (5 bases). Judging by the DNA end, TRBJ2-7 fits better; the J call may be wrong. This CDR3 has 13 amino acids. CDR3 in DNA: TGTGCCAGCAGACGGGATCATACCTACGAGCAGTACTTC. Protein: CASRRDHTYEQYF.

This chain links TRBV12-3 or TRBV12-4 with TRBJ2-5; 7 bases are shared with TRBD1. The J call may be mistaken, given a closer DNA end match to TRBJ2-7. CDR3 length equals 15 residues. The CDR3 sequence: CASSIDRALLHEQYF. The DNA of the CDR3 is TGTGCCAGCAGTATCGACAGGGCCCTCCTGCACGAGCAGTACTTC.

This clonotype was picked up a small number of times. V usage is TRBV4-1 and J usage is TRBJ2-2, with TRBD2 identical over 7 bases. V lost 0 bases, J lost 8 bases, and 9 bases stayed unmatched. The CDR3 loop spans 16 amino acids. Germline V gene sequence: CDR1 MGHRA, CDR2 YSYEKL. CDR3 nucleotide sequence: TGCGCCAGCAGCCAAGAAGGGACTACCCTTAATGGGGAGCTGTTTTTT. It yields the protein CASSQEGTTLNGELFF.

This clonotype was detected a few times. The J gene is TRBJ2-1, the V gene TRBV15; D is unclear. The V end lost 0 bases, the J end lost 2 bases, and 11 bases lay between the germline ends. The V gene's germline CDR1 is LNHNV and CDR2 YYDKDF (reference sequence). The CDR3 extends over 16 amino acids. The CDR3 DNA reads TGTGCCACCAGCAGAGATCGGCTACTACCCTACAATGAGCAGTTCTTC. It is translated as CATSRDRLLPYNEQFF.

This clonotype has a count of ten or more. This chain links TRBV20-1 with TRBJ2-1; 9 nucleotides match TRBD1. From germline, CDR1 is DFQATT and CDR2 SNEGSKA (reference sequence). This CDR3 region has 15 residues. After removal of 3 bases from V and 10 bases from J, the junction contained 13 bases not matched to a gene. The CDR3 here is CSASGPTQGAWEQFF. CDR3 in DNA: TGCAGTGCTAGCGGACCGACACAGGGGGCGTGGGAGCAGTTCTTC.

The genes are TRBV4-2 and TRBJ2-1, with a tentative D call TRBD2 (5 bases). The length of the CDR3 is 16 residues. Per the germline V gene, CDR1 is LGHNA and CDR2 is YNFKEQ. Trimming left V 1 base short and J 2 bases short, with 12 bases between. CDR3 sequence: CASSQGRTRTYNEQFF. As DNA, the CDR3 is TGTGCCAGCAGCCAAGGACGTACTAGAACCTACAATGAGCAGTTCTTC.

This clonotype was picked up a small number of times. The chain links TRBV6-5 to TRBJ1-2, with D maybe TRBD1 (5 bases). V lost 7 bases, J lost 0 bases, and 6 bases lay in between. The CDR3 sequence is 12 residues long. Per germline, CDR1 MNHEY and CDR2 SVGAGI. CDR3 DNA: TGTGCCAGCATGGGACCTAACTATGGCTACACCTTC. It translates to CASMGPNYGYTF.

This clonotype occurred a few times. This chain links TRBV5-1 with TRBJ2-4; D gene unclear. The J call could be wrong; TRBJ2-7 is a better fit for the DNA end. Germline V gene lookup returns CDR1 SGHRS and CDR2 YFSETQ. The CDR3 runs to 15 residues. This chain's CDR3 is CASSLSRGPTYEQYF. In DNA form, the CDR3 reads TGCGCCAGCAGCTTGTCAAGAGGACCGACCTACGAGCAGTACTTC.

This chain uses TRBV6-6 with TRBJ1-1, with D tentatively TRBD1 (5 bases). Germline CDR1 MNHNY, CDR2 SVGAGI (reference sequence). The CDR3 has 15 amino acids. Trimming removed 6 bases from V and 4 bases from J, with 18 bases in between. CDR3 region: CASSSRPGGGTEAFF. CDR3 sequence (DNA): TGTGCCAGCAGCTCCCGCCCGGGGGGGGGCACTGAAGCTTTCTTT.

CDR3 nucleotides: TGCAGTGCTCTCTCTCCCGACAGGGGAGCGTTCACTGGAGGCTACACCTTC. This encodes CSALSPDRGAFTGGYTF. This rearrangement joins TRBV20-1 to TRBJ1-2; the match to TRBD1 covers 8 bases. V was pared by 5 bases and J by 8 bases, with 22 bases of the junction left unmatched. This CDR3 region has 17 residues. Per the germline V gene, CDR1 is DFQATT and CDR2 is SNEGSKA (reference sequence).

This CDR3 is CASGRDRARGGYTF. CDR3 nucleotide sequence: TGTGCCAGCGGGAGAGACAGGGCCAGAGGGGGCTACACCTTC. The rearrangement uses TRBV6-5 and TRBJ1-2, with 7 bases lining up with TRBD1. The germline V gene encodes CDR1 MNHEY and CDR2 SVGAGI. CDR3 length: 14 amino acids. V lost 8 bases to trimming and J lost 8 bases; unmatched junction nucleotides: 14.

V gene TRBV4-1 combines with J gene TRBJ1-4; D remains ambiguous. Between the trimmed V and J ends, which lost 8 bases and 4 bases, there was a span of 11 bases. Germline V gene lookup returns CDR1 MGHRA and CDR2 YSYEKL. The CDR3 consists of 13 residues. CDR3 region: CASSTGSNEKLFF. As DNA, the CDR3 is TGCGCCAGCTCCACGGGCAGTAATGAAAAACTGTTTTTT.

This clonotype was picked up a small number of times. The rearrangement joins TRBV29-1 to TRBJ2-1; 7 positions match TRBD1. The CDR3 runs 13 residues. The ends lost 4 bases at V and 6 bases at J; junction bases unmatched: 6. From germline, CDR1 is SQVTM and CDR2 ANQGSEA. The CDR3 loop reads CSVVKGAGNEQFF. In DNA, the CDR3 is TGCAGCGTTGTTAAGGGGGCCGGCAATGAGCAGTTCTTC.

V gene TRBV20-1 combines with J gene TRBJ2-1; 8 positions agree with TRBD2. After removal of 3 bases from V and 8 bases from J, the junction contained 18 bases not matched to a gene. The germline CDR1 and CDR2 sequences are DFQATT and SNEGSKA (reference sequence). This CDR3 is built from 17 residues. CDR3 sequence reads: CSASPSFLAGRGHEQFF. CDR3 sequence (DNA): TGCAGTGCTAGCCCTTCTTTTCTAGCGGGCCGGGGTCATGAGCAGTTCTTC.

CDR3 DNA: TGCAGTGCTTCAGAGGGGTCAACCTACGAGCAGTACTTC. This sequence encodes CSASEGSTYEQYF. V is TRBV20-1 and J is TRBJ2-7; D is possibly TRBD1 or TRBD2 (5 bases each). Germline values: CDR1 DFQATT, CDR2 SNEGSKA (reference sequence). CDR3 length: 13 amino acids. V was trimmed by 5 bases and J by 2 bases, leaving 13 bases between them.

This clonotype was observed a single time. V is TRBV18 and J is TRBJ1-4; TRBD1 agrees at 7 bases. Germline values: CDR1 KGHSH, CDR2 LQKENI. V shed 3 bases, J shed 10 bases, and the junction held 17 bases outside the gene matches. CDR3 length: 17 residues. CDR3 coding DNA: TGTGCCAGCTCACCCGAGACAGGGAAAACGGCGGGCGGAAAACTGTTTTTT. It yields the protein CASSPETGKTAGGKLFF.

This clonotype occurred once. The chain's CDR3 is CASSQGHGGSYDEQYF. In DNA form, the CDR3 reads TGCGCCAGCAGCCAAGGGCACGGGGGCTCCTACGATGAGCAGTACTTC. The chain joins TRBV4-1 to TRBJ2-4; D might be TRBD1 or TRBD2, each matching 6 bases. CDR3 size: 16 residues. The germline CDR1 and CDR2 sequences are MGHRA and YSYEKL. Trimming left V 1 base short and J 13 bases short, with 23 bases between.